This T cell receptor beta chain was identified during a study of T-cell reconstitution after alpha-beta-depleted transplantation in children. Study observations and caveats: After transplant, at about two months, alpha-beta T cells were reportedly derived from several hundred expanded graft clones. Most T-cell counts and diversity one year after the transplant came from T cells that were newly produced.

Library preparation (for TCRbeta) was performed with unique molecular identifiers. Using its own MiXCR run on the PCR reads, TCRdb lists one record per CDR3 protein. The sample shows roughly 350,000 distinct CDR3 sequences, about 17% of them seen only once. Germline CDR1 and CDR2: MNHEY and SMNVEV (reference sequence). Unmatched junction bases numbered 11, after V lost 5 bases and J lost 5 bases. The CDR3 sequence is 16 residues long. This clonotype was recorded a few times. Its target is unknown. The TCR originated in a male patient between 2 and 10 years old who had a stem cell transplant for acute lymphoblastic leukemia, so the T cells may come from the graft donor. Sequencing was performed on PBMCs, mostly from graft donor cells, taken 360 days after TCRalphabeta/CD19-depleted stem cell transplant. The chain links TRBV27 to TRBJ2-1, with 8 bases that match TRBD2. The chain's CDR3 is CASSLAGLAWDNEQFF. The DNA of the CDR3 is TGTGCCAGCAGTCTTGCCGGACTAGCATGGGACAATGAGCAGTTCTTC.